These T cell receptor beta chains were read from a single sample in a study of shared clonotypes between healthy human individuals. Libraries were prepared by immunoSEQ multiplex PCR; TCRdb keeps only in-frame clonotypes and omits some of them. In the table there are about 1.4 million clones, around 97% of which are singletons. The sequenced sample consisted of naive CD4+ T cells sorted from blood. The source is a man aged 30 to 45 in good health. Each CDR3 is given with its conserved first and last residue. Each record gives: J gene, clone size, D gene, V gene, CDR3 protein, CDR3 DNA. The D gene is left open where the match is weak. Expanded clones get a size class; other rows say once, few or many, or leave the size out.

j_gene: TRBJ2-7; abundance: .; d_gene: .; v_gene: TRBV27; CDR3aa: CASSLGFTYEQYF; CDR3nt: TGTGCCAGCAGTCTAGGGTTTACCTACGAGCAGTACTTC
j_gene: TRBJ2-7; abundance: .; d_gene: .; v_gene: TRBV5-5; CDR3aa: CASSLGTIVEQYF; CDR3nt: TGTGCCAGCAGCTTGGGGACTATCGTCGAGCAGTACTTC
j_gene: TRBJ2-7; abundance: .; d_gene: TRBD2; v_gene: TRBV19; CDR3aa: CASSWTSGSRSEVYEQYF; CDR3nt: TGTGCCAGTAGCTGGACTAGCGGGAGTAGGAGCGAAGTCTACGAGCAGTACTTC
j_gene: TRBJ2-7; abundance: .; d_gene: .; v_gene: TRBV10-1; CDR3aa: CASSEGAELSYEQYF; CDR3nt: TGCGCCAGCAGTGAAGGGGCGGAACTTTCCTACGAGCAGTACTTC
j_gene: TRBJ1-5; abundance: .; d_gene: .; v_gene: TRBV18; CDR3aa: CASSTERASQPQHF; CDR3nt: TGTGCCAGCTCAACCGAAAGGGCGAGTCAGCCCCAGCATTTT
j_gene: TRBJ2-2; abundance: .; d_gene: .; v_gene: TRBV18; CDR3aa: CASSPKLTGPNTGELFF; CDR3nt: TGTGCCAGCTCACCTAAGCTGACAGGCCCAAACACCGGGGAGCTGTTTTTT
j_gene: TRBJ2-5; abundance: .; d_gene: TRBD2; v_gene: TRBV11-2; CDR3aa: CASSLGQTSGRGETQYF; CDR3nt: TGTGCCAGCAGCTTAGGCCAAACTAGCGGGAGAGGTGAGACCCAGTACTTC
j_gene: TRBJ1-4; abundance: .; d_gene: TRBD1; v_gene: TRBV4-3; CDR3aa: CASSQKGQSNEKLFF; CDR3nt: TGCGCCAGCAGCCAGAAGGGACAGAGTAATGAAAAACTGTTTTTT
j_gene: TRBJ1-4; abundance: .; d_gene: .; v_gene: TRBV18; CDR3aa: CASSPRDNPNEKLFF; CDR3nt: TGTGCCAGCTCACCCCGGGACAACCCTAATGAAAAACTGTTTTTT
j_gene: TRBJ2-7; abundance: .; d_gene: TRBD1; v_gene: TRBV10-3; CDR3aa: CAISLPDRGQYEQYF; CDR3nt: TGTGCCATCAGTCTGCCCGACAGGGGACAATACGAGCAGTACTTC
j_gene: TRBJ2-5; abundance: .; d_gene: .; v_gene: TRBV11-2; CDR3aa: CASSLSAVFQETQYF; CDR3nt: TGTGCCAGCAGCTTATCGGCGGTCTTCCAAGAGACCCAGTACTTC
j_gene: TRBJ2-3; abundance: .; d_gene: TRBD2; v_gene: TRBV5-1; CDR3aa: CASSFGGEGTDTQYF; CDR3nt: TGCGCCAGCAGCTTCGGCGGGGAGGGGACAGATACGCAGTATTTT
j_gene: TRBJ2-3; abundance: .; d_gene: .; v_gene: TRBV7-8; CDR3aa: CASSPPTIRTDTQYF; CDR3nt: TGTGCCAGCAGCCCTCCGACCATTAGGACAGATACGCAGTATTTT
j_gene: TRBJ2-7; abundance: .; d_gene: TRBD1; v_gene: TRBV18; CDR3aa: CASSLTGQGYEQYF; CDR3nt: TGTGCCAGCTCACTAACGGGACAGGGATACGAGCAGTACTTC
j_gene: TRBJ2-7; abundance: .; d_gene: .; v_gene: TRBV6-1; CDR3aa: CASSLPSGSPYEQYF; CDR3nt: TGTGCCAGCAGTCTACCGAGCGGATCCCCCTACGAGCAGTACTTC
j_gene: TRBJ1-4; abundance: .; d_gene: TRBD1; v_gene: TRBV6-1; CDR3aa: CASSERHRGSWATNEKLFF; CDR3nt: TGTGCCAGCAGTGAAAGGCACAGGGGAAGTTGGGCAACTAATGAAAAACTGTTTTTT
j_gene: TRBJ2-7; abundance: .; d_gene: .; v_gene: TRBV11-2; CDR3aa: CASSSRQVFYF; CDR3nt: TGTGCCAGCAGCTCCCGACAGGTTTTTTACTTC
j_gene: TRBJ2-7; abundance: .; d_gene: .; v_gene: TRBV7-9; CDR3aa: CASSPRTVSSYEQYF; CDR3nt: TGTGCCAGCAGCCCCCGGACAGTTAGCTCCTACGAGCAGTACTTC
j_gene: TRBJ2-2; abundance: once; d_gene: .; v_gene: TRBV30; CDR3aa: CAWARGRTGELFF; CDR3nt: TGTGCCTGGGCCCGGGGACGGACCGGGGAGCTGTTTTTT
j_gene: TRBJ1-3; abundance: .; d_gene: .; v_gene: TRBV19; CDR3aa: CASGGQPSSGNTIYF; CDR3nt: TGTGCCAGTGGTGGACAGCCTAGCTCTGGAAACACCATATATTTT
j_gene: TRBJ2-5; abundance: .; d_gene: TRBD2; v_gene: TRBV7-9; CDR3aa: CASRAKAGDETQYF; CDR3nt: TGTGCCAGCAGGGCCAAAGCGGGGGATGAGACCCAGTACTTC
j_gene: TRBJ2-1; abundance: .; d_gene: .; v_gene: TRBV11-2; CDR3aa: CASSKGQTYNEQFF; CDR3nt: TGTGCCAGCTCCAAAGGACAGACCTACAATGAGCAGTTCTTC
j_gene: TRBJ2-5; abundance: .; d_gene: TRBD1; v_gene: TRBV5-1; CDR3aa: CASSLGQGETQYF; CDR3nt: TGCGCCAGCAGCTTAGGACAGGGAGAGACCCAGTACTTC
j_gene: TRBJ2-3; abundance: .; d_gene: TRBD2; v_gene: TRBV7-2; CDR3aa: CASSPLAGSTDTQYF; CDR3nt: TGTGCCAGCAGCCCACTAGCGGGGAGCACAGATACGCAGTATTTT
j_gene: TRBJ2-1; abundance: .; d_gene: TRBD2; v_gene: TRBV29-1; CDR3aa: CSGGTIYNEQFF; CDR3nt: TGCAGCGGCGGGACTATCTACAATGAGCAGTTCTTC
j_gene: TRBJ2-7; abundance: .; d_gene: .; v_gene: TRBV9; CDR3aa: CASSVLPDHYEQYF; CDR3nt: TGTGCCAGCAGCGTCCTCCCGGACCATTACGAGCAGTACTTC
j_gene: TRBJ2-4; abundance: once; d_gene: .; v_gene: TRBV5-6; CDR3aa: CASSFWQVSGVKNIQYF; CDR3nt: TGTGCCAGCAGCTTTTGGCAGGTGTCGGGGGTCAAAAACATTCAGTACTTC
j_gene: TRBJ2-5; abundance: once; d_gene: TRBD2; v_gene: TRBV10-3; CDR3aa: CAISSQSRLAGEGETQYF; CDR3nt: TGTGCCATCAGTTCCCAATCCCGACTAGCGGGGGAGGGGGAGACCCAGTACTTC